These 28 T cell receptor beta chains came from one sample sequenced in a study of CD8 T cells in Susac syndrome (dated by TCRdb to between 2018 and 2021). Library construction relied on the immunoSEQ multiplex PCR assay. RNA was extracted with the RNeasy kit and roughly 0.5 to 1 ug was reverse transcribed using random hexamers. The public reads were quality trimmed at Q25 with fastp and then assembled into clones with MiXCR by TCRdb, keeping productive beta chains. Under each unique CDR3 protein, matching rows form one entry showing the most common genes and DNA. Within this sample are some 160,000 distinct CDR3 sequences, with approximately 94% of them counted one time only. The top ten constitute 0.065% to 0.095% of the sample. The sample was CD4+ T cells from PBMCs. The receptors originated from a human donor with Susac syndrome.

This chain links TRBV21-1 with TRBJ2-1. TRBV21-1 is marked as a pseudogene. This CDR3 is 15 amino acids long. The CDR3 nucleotides read TGTGCCAGCAGCACAGACTACCGACCCTACAATGAGCAGTTCTTC. Residues: CASSTDYRPYNEQFF.

This chain connects TRBV29-1 to TRBJ2-1; 7 bases are shared with TRBD2. This CDR3 is 14 amino acids long. Germline loops: CDR1 SQVTM, CDR2 ANQGSEA. Trimming removed 4 bases from V and 2 bases from J; junction bases left unmatched: 5. CDR3 amino acids: CSVVVRGTYNEQFF. As DNA, the CDR3 is TGCAGCGTTGTTGTGCGGGGGACCTACAATGAGCAGTTCTTC.

V usage is TRBV18 and J usage is TRBJ2-5; 7 nucleotides align to TRBD1. Per germline, CDR1 KGHSH and CDR2 LQKENI. The CDR3 loop spans 15 amino acids. V shed 0 bases, J shed 2 bases, and the junction held 3 bases outside the gene matches. The chain's CDR3 is CASSPPMGQQETQYF. The CDR3 DNA reads as TGTGCCAGCTCACCACCCATGGGACAGCAAGAGACCCAGTACTTC.

The chain has TRBV23-1 and TRBJ1-6, with D perhaps matching TRBD1 (5 bases). TRBV23-1 is noted as an ORF with a role that remains uncertain. The CDR3 is 14 residues long. V was shortened by 8 bases and J by 7 bases, with 15 bases between the two germline ends. CDR3 loop: CASSMRRANSPLHF. For the CDR3, the DNA is TGCGCCAGCTCTATGCGCAGGGCCAATTCACCCCTCCACTTT.

CDR3 region: CASTTMRGGDNEQFF. In DNA form, the CDR3 reads TGTGCCAGCACCACTATGCGCGGCGGAGACAATGAGCAGTTCTTC. The chain combines TRBV28 with TRBJ2-1; D gene unclear. Germline assignment: CDR1 MDHEN and CDR2 SYDVKM. V lost 7 bases and J 5 bases, leaving 18 bases between the germline ends. This CDR3 region has 15 residues.

The CDR3 nucleotides are TGCGCCAGCAGCTTTCAATACAATGAGCAGTTCTTC. Its translation is CASSFQYNEQFF. This chain connects TRBV5-1 to TRBJ2-1; D unclear. The V end lost 2 bases, the J end lost 4 bases, and 4 bases lay between the germline ends. The CDR3 contains 12 residues. Germline V lookup: CDR1 SGHRS, CDR2 YFSETQ.

The chain recombines TRBV28 with TRBJ2-7; D gene unclear. V was cut by 6 bases and J by 3 bases, with 12 bases left in between. CDR1 is MDHEN and CDR2 is SYDVKM in the germline V gene. There are 13 residues in the CDR3. The CDR3 sequence: CASSLGSDYEQYF. For the CDR3, the DNA is TGTGCCAGCAGCCTTGGGTCGGACTACGAGCAGTACTTC.

The chain has TRBV20-1 and TRBJ2-2; D may be TRBD2 (5 bases). The germline V and J ends were trimmed by 1 base and 5 bases, with 11 bases remaining between them. CDR1 and CDR2 (germline): DFQATT, SNEGSKA (reference sequence). This CDR3 spans 14 amino acids. The CDR3 loop reads CSARAGGQTGELFF. The CDR3 DNA follows: TGCAGTGCTAGAGCTGGCGGGCAGACCGGGGAGCTGTTTTTT.

V usage is TRBV2 and J usage is TRBJ1-1, with a possible D match to TRBD1 (5 bases). Per germline, CDR1 SNHLY and CDR2 FYNNEI. This CDR3 region has 15 residues. V gave up 7 bases and J gave up 7 bases, with 22 bases separating them. CDR3 nucleotide sequence: TGTGCCAGCACCGCAGGGCCACTCAAGTCGATTGAAGCTTTCTTT. The encoded protein is CASTAGPLKSIEAFF. The variable domain in full, with the rest retrieved from reference TRBV2 and TRBJ1-1, is EPEVTQTPSHQVTQMGQEVILRCVPISNHLYFYWYRQILGQKVEFLVSFYNNEISEKSEIFDDQFSVERPDGSNFTLKIRSTKLEDSAMYFCASTAGPLKSIEAFFGQGTRLTVV.

This clonotype has just one count. The chain has TRBV12-3 or TRBV12-4 and TRBJ1-2; no reliable D call. This CDR3 spans 13 amino acids. V lost 6 bases to trimming and J lost 1 base, with 9 bases between them. CDR3 sequence (DNA): TGTGCCAGCAGACTACAGCTTAACTATGGCTACACCTTC. Its protein is CASRLQLNYGYTF.

This chain links TRBV5-1 with TRBJ2-4; 8 nucleotides align to TRBD1. There are 15 residues in the CDR3. Germline lookup yields CDR1 SGHRS and CDR2 YFSETQ. V was clipped by 0 bases and J by 7 bases; unmatched bases: 6. Here the CDR3 DNA reads TGCGCCAGCAGCTTGGGTGGACAGGGCGCGAACATTCAGTACTTC. It encodes CASSLGGQGANIQYF.

The chain has TRBV9 and TRBJ1-2; a weak D match, TRBD1 (6 bases). This CDR3 has 15 amino acids. The V and J ends lost 2 bases and 4 bases respectively, with 15 bases between them. Germline V gene lookup returns CDR1 SGDLS and CDR2 YYNGEE. For the CDR3, the DNA is TGTGCCAGCAGCGTCGGGGGGGGCGCCGGCTATGGCTACACCTTC. It yields the protein CASSVGGGAGYGYTF.

The chain employs TRBV21-1 and TRBJ1-1; TRBD1 was called by the table and not checked on the DNA. TRBV21-1 is noted as a pseudogene. This CDR3 has 17 residues. CDR3 DNA: TGTGCCAGCATAGGACGAGACAGGCTGAGGAGGTACACTGAAGCTTTCTTT. Amino acid sequence: CASIGRDRLRRYTEAFF.

This clonotype was recorded once. The rearrangement links TRBV28 to TRBJ1-1; D is unclear. CDR1 and CDR2 from the germline V gene are MDHEN and SYDVKM. There are 11 residues in the CDR3. Trimming pared 5 bases from V and 10 bases from J, leaving 11 bases between. The CDR3 loop is CASSSTYAAFF. The CDR3, as DNA: TGTGCCAGCAGTAGCACATACGCAGCTTTCTTT.

The chain couples TRBV20-1 to TRBJ1-1; D gene uncertain. This CDR3 region has 13 residues. Trimming shortened V by 3 bases and J by 1 base, and 9 bases separated the two germline ends. Per the germline V gene, CDR1 is DFQATT and CDR2 is SNEGSKA (reference sequence). The CDR3 spells CSASSPGNTEAFF. The CDR3 bases are TGCAGTGCTAGCTCTCCCGGGAACACTGAAGCTTTCTTT.

This chain links TRBV3-1 with TRBJ2-7; D may match TRBD1 or TRBD2 (6 bases each). CDR3 length: 14 residues. V lost 2 bases, J lost 6 bases, and 14 bases lay in between. Germline CDR1 LGHDT, CDR2 YNNKEL (reference sequence). The CDR3 DNA sequence: TGTGCCAGCAGCCAAAATCGGGGGCCCCTCGAGCAGTACTTC. It is translated as CASSQNRGPLEQYF.

This chain joins TRBV2 and TRBJ2-7; the D gene is possibly TRBD2 (7 bases). Germline V lookup: CDR1 SNHLY, CDR2 FYNNEI. Trimming removed 7 bases at V and 4 bases at J, with 17 bases between. The CDR3 is made up of 14 amino acids. DNA of the CDR3: TGTGCCAGCAAAGGGGGGGGAACTCGGTACGAGCAGTACTTC. Its protein is CASKGGGTRYEQYF.

J is TRBJ2-1 and V is TRBV5-1, with 10 positions matching TRBD2. In germline, CDR1 is SGHRS, CDR2 YFSETQ. The J segment lost 8 bases and the V segment lost 5 bases, leaving 16 bases of the junction unmatched. The CDR3 is 17 amino acids. CDR3 amino acids: CASRFTGTSAKRDEQFF. CDR3 DNA sequence: TGCGCCAGCAGATTTACCGGGACTAGCGCTAAACGCGATGAGCAGTTCTTC. Looking up the rest from reference TRBV5-1 and TRBJ2-1 gives the full variable domain: KAGVTQTPRYLIKTRGQQVTLSCSPISGHRSVSWYQQTPGQGLQFLFEYFSETQRNKGNFPGRFSGRQFSNSRSEMNVSTLELGDSALYLCASRFTGTSAKRDEQFFGPGTRLTVL.

The chain is built from TRBV7-9 and TRBJ1-6; possible D gene TRBD1, 6 bases. The CDR3 totals 16 residues. Trimming shortened V by 3 bases and J by 7 bases, and 16 bases separated the two germline ends. CDR1 SEHNR and CDR2 FQNEAQ come from the germline V gene (reference sequence). CDR3: CASSLVSGQPNSPLHF. The CDR3, as DNA: TGTGCCAGCAGCTTGGTGTCTGGACAGCCGAATTCACCCCTCCACTTT. The complete variable domain, with remaining parts taken from reference TRBV7-9 and TRBJ1-6, reads DTGVSQNPRHKITKRGQNVTFRCDPISEHNRLYWYRQTLGQGPEFLTYFQNEAQLEKSRLLSDRFSAERPKGSFSTLEIQRTEQGDSAMYLCASSLVSGQPNSPLHFGNGTRLTVT.

The chain is built from TRBV5-6 and TRBJ1-4; TRBD1 matches 9 bases. CDR1 is SGHDT, CDR2 YYEEEE, per germline. V trimming: 2 bases; J trimming: 8 bases; junction bases outside the gene matches: 13. This CDR3 is built from 17 residues. CDR3 sequence reads: CASSFGQGTIVHEKLFF. The CDR3 nucleotides are TGTGCCAGCAGCTTCGGACAGGGGACCATAGTGCACGAAAAACTGTTTTTT.

CDR3 amino acids: CASRKDSEETQYF. DNA of the CDR3: TGTGCCAGCAGAAAAGACAGCGAAGAGACCCAGTACTTC. The rearrangement links TRBV12-3 or TRBV12-4 to TRBJ2-5, with D tentatively TRBD1 (5 bases). Trimming shortened V by 6 bases and J by 3 bases, and 11 bases separated the two germline ends. The CDR3 runs 13 residues.

CDR3 amino acids: CASVRGPNYGYTF. In nucleotides, the CDR3 is TGTGCCAGCGTCCGGGGCCCCAACTATGGCTACACCTTC. The rearrangement joins TRBV12-3 or TRBV12-4 to TRBJ1-2; a possible D gene is TRBD1 (5 bases). The CDR3 is made up of 13 amino acids. Deletions cut 8 bases from V and 2 bases from J, with 12 bases between.

In nucleotides, the CDR3 is TGCAGTGCTAGGGGTCCTCGAGGAGCTTTCTTT. Translation gives CSARGPRGAFF. J is TRBJ1-1 and V is TRBV20-1; D is unresolved. The length of the CDR3 is 11 residues. Deletions cut 3 bases from V and 10 bases from J, with 12 bases between. Per germline, CDR1 DFQATT and CDR2 SNEGSKA (reference sequence).

This sequence joins TRBV20-1 and TRBJ1-2; D unclear. This CDR3 contains 13 residues. V was clipped by 7 bases and J by 4 bases, with 16 bases between them. In germline, CDR1 is DFQATT, CDR2 SNEGSKA (reference sequence). CDR3 residues: CSVRPRAGYGYTF. The CDR3 region has the DNA TGCAGTGTACGGCCGAGGGCCGGCTATGGCTACACCTTC.

J is TRBJ2-7 and V is TRBV9; tentatively, D is TRBD2 (6 bases). The germline gives CDR1 SGDLS, CDR2 YYNGEE. The CDR3 loop spans 12 amino acids. With 0 bases removed from V and 7 bases from J, the gap between germline ends came to 8 bases. CDR3 amino acids: CASSVVGGEQYF. The DNA for the CDR3 is TGTGCCAGCAGCGTAGTCGGGGGTGAGCAGTACTTC.

The chain couples TRBV20-1 to TRBJ2-2; 9 bases fit TRBD1. V dropped 4 bases and J dropped 5; count of bases not matched to a gene: 8. Germline CDR1 reads DFQATT; CDR2 reads SNEGSKA (reference sequence). The CDR3 sequence is 15 residues long. CDR3 residues: CSANPGDRATGELFF. The CDR3 DNA sequence: TGCAGTGCTAACCCGGGGGACAGGGCAACCGGGGAGCTGTTTTTT.

The chain couples TRBV5-1 to TRBJ2-3; D is possibly TRBD1 or TRBD2 (5 bases each). Trimming stripped 7 bases from V and 2 bases from J, with 20 bases between. The CDR3 extends over 16 amino acids. The germline V gene has CDR1 SGHRS and CDR2 YFSETQ. CDR3 in amino acids: CASSILTGTDTDTQYF. Here the CDR3 DNA reads TGCGCCAGCTCCATCCTGACCGGGACGGACACAGATACGCAGTATTTT.

The chain is built from TRBV7-9 and TRBJ2-1; D tentatively reads TRBD1 or TRBD2 (5 bases each). This CDR3 comprises 14 residues. CDR1 SEHNR and CDR2 FQNEAQ come from the germline V gene (reference sequence). The V end lost 7 bases, the J end lost 1 base, and 11 bases lay between the germline ends. CDR3 sequence reads: CASMWDQSYNEQFF. The CDR3 DNA reads as TGTGCCAGCATGTGGGACCAATCCTACAATGAGCAGTTCTTC.